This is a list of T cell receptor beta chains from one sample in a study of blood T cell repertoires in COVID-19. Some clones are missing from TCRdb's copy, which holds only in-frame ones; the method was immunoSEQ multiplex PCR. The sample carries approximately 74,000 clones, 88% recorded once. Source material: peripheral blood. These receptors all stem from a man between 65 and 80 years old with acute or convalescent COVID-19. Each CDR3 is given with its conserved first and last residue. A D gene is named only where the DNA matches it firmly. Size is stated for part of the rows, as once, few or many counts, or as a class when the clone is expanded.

cdr3_nt: TGCGCCAGCAGCTTGGGGAGCCGGAGCCAAGATCCCCCCCTCCACTTT
cdr3_aa: CASSLGSRSQDPPLHF
clone_size: .
d_call: .
v_call: TRBV5-1
j_call: TRBJ1-6

cdr3_nt: TGTGCCAGCAGTTACGGGGGGGACCAAAATGGCTACACCTTC
cdr3_aa: CASSYGGDQNGYTF
clone_size: .
d_call: .
v_call: TRBV6-5
j_call: TRBJ1-2

cdr3_nt: TGTGCCAGCAGTTACTCTTACCGGGGTCTGCAAGATACGCAGTATTTT
cdr3_aa: CASSYSYRGLQDTQYF
clone_size: few
d_call: .
v_call: TRBV6-6
j_call: TRBJ2-3

cdr3_nt: TGTGCCAGCAGCTTAGGGTTTACAAGACAAGAGACCCAGTACTTC
cdr3_aa: CASSLGFTRQETQYF
clone_size: once
d_call: .
v_call: TRBV7-9
j_call: TRBJ2-5

cdr3_nt: TGCGCCAGCAGCCAAGATAGGGGACTCAATCAGCCCCAGCATTTT
cdr3_aa: CASSQDRGLNQPQHF
clone_size: .
d_call: .
v_call: TRBV4-1
j_call: TRBJ1-5

cdr3_nt: TGCGCCAGCAGCCAAGATCTAGCGGGGGGGTTCTACGAGCAGTACTTC
cdr3_aa: CASSQDLAGGFYEQYF
clone_size: .
d_call: TRBD2
v_call: TRBV4-1
j_call: TRBJ2-7

cdr3_nt: TGCGCCAGCAGCCCTGGACAGGGGGCCACGGATCTCGAAAAACTGTTTTTT
cdr3_aa: CASSPGQGATDLEKLFF
clone_size: .
d_call: TRBD1
v_call: TRBV5-1
j_call: TRBJ1-4

cdr3_nt: TGTGCCAGCTCACGGGAGCCGGTGATCGCCTCTGGAAACACCATATATTTT
cdr3_aa: CASSREPVIASGNTIYF
clone_size: .
d_call: .
v_call: TRBV18
j_call: TRBJ1-3

cdr3_nt: TGCGCCAGCAGCTCGACAGGGGAGGACATTCAGTACTTC
cdr3_aa: CASSSTGEDIQYF
clone_size: .
d_call: TRBD1
v_call: TRBV5-1
j_call: TRBJ2-4

cdr3_nt: TGTGCCAGCGGGGGCAGGGGGTATAATTCACCCCTCCACTTT
cdr3_aa: CASGGRGYNSPLHF
clone_size: once
d_call: TRBD1
v_call: TRBV2
j_call: TRBJ1-6

cdr3_nt: TGTGCCAGCAGCTTATCTCAGGGTCCCTACGAGCAGTACTTC
cdr3_aa: CASSLSQGPYEQYF
clone_size: .
d_call: .
v_call: TRBV7-2
j_call: TRBJ2-7

cdr3_nt: TGTGCCAGCAGTTACTCGTTGACAGCTTTGAACACTGAAGCTTTCTTT
cdr3_aa: CASSYSLTALNTEAFF
clone_size: once
d_call: .
v_call: TRBV6-6
j_call: TRBJ1-1

cdr3_nt: TGTGCCAGCATTTCAACGGGGGAATACGGGGAGCTGTTTTTT
cdr3_aa: CASISTGEYGELFF
clone_size: .
d_call: .
v_call: TRBV2
j_call: TRBJ2-2

cdr3_nt: TGTGCCAGCAGCCCAAGAGTCTGGGAGGGGGACACTGAAGCTTTCTTT
cdr3_aa: CASSPRVWEGDTEAFF
clone_size: .
d_call: .
v_call: TRBV7-2
j_call: TRBJ1-1

cdr3_nt: TGTGCCAGCAGTTATTGGGGCGACAATAGCAATCAGCCCCAGCATTTT
cdr3_aa: CASSYWGDNSNQPQHF
clone_size: .
d_call: .
v_call: TRBV6-6
j_call: TRBJ1-5

cdr3_nt: TGCGCCAGCAGTGATGGTAGCGGGAGGACCGACTACGAGCAGTACTTC
cdr3_aa: CASSDGSGRTDYEQYF
clone_size: .
d_call: TRBD2
v_call: TRBV10-2
j_call: TRBJ2-7

cdr3_nt: TGTGCCACCCGACTAGCGGAAAACACCGGGGAGCTGTTTTTT
cdr3_aa: CATRLAENTGELFF
clone_size: once
d_call: TRBD2
v_call: TRBV2
j_call: TRBJ2-2

cdr3_nt: TGTGCCAGCAGTTTTGGAGTGGACTATGGCTACACCTTC
cdr3_aa: CASSFGVDYGYTF
clone_size: few
d_call: .
v_call: TRBV12-3/TRBV12-4
j_call: TRBJ1-2

cdr3_nt: TGTGCTAGTGGTTCCGGACAGGGGGCGCATACAGATACGCAGTATTTT
cdr3_aa: CASGSGQGAHTDTQYF
clone_size: once
d_call: TRBD1
v_call: TRBV12-5
j_call: TRBJ2-3

cdr3_nt: TGTGCCACCAGTTCAACTGGAAACACCATATATTTT
cdr3_aa: CATSSTGNTIYF
clone_size: .
d_call: .
v_call: TRBV24-1
j_call: TRBJ1-3

cdr3_nt: TGTGCCAGCAGCTTAGGACAGACCGATCAGCCCCAGCATTTT
cdr3_aa: CASSLGQTDQPQHF
clone_size: once
d_call: .
v_call: TRBV7-9
j_call: TRBJ1-5

cdr3_nt: TGTGCCAGCAGCTTAGAGCGATTGGGGAACCCAGGGGAGACCCAGTACTTC
cdr3_aa: CASSLERLGNPGETQYF
clone_size: .
d_call: .
v_call: TRBV7-9
j_call: TRBJ2-5

cdr3_nt: TGTGCCAGCAGTACCGGGACACTTCCCTACGAGCAGTACTTC
cdr3_aa: CASSTGTLPYEQYF
clone_size: .
d_call: .
v_call: TRBV28
j_call: TRBJ2-7

cdr3_nt: TGCGCCAGCAGCCAAGAGGGGGCCGCTGGGGCCAACGTCCTGACTTTC
cdr3_aa: CASSQEGAAGANVLTF
clone_size: few
d_call: .
v_call: TRBV4-3
j_call: TRBJ2-6

cdr3_nt: TGTGCCAGCAGCGTATTAGGGGGTACAGCAGTGGGGGAGCTGTTTTTT
cdr3_aa: CASSVLGGTAVGELFF
clone_size: .
d_call: .
v_call: TRBV9
j_call: TRBJ2-2

cdr3_nt: TGTGCCAGTAGTATAGCCGCCGGGGAGCTCTCCTACGAGCAGTACTTC
cdr3_aa: CASSIAAGELSYEQYF
clone_size: .
d_call: .
v_call: TRBV19
j_call: TRBJ2-7

cdr3_nt: TGCGCCAGCAGCCAAGGGGGCCTCACAGATACGCAGTATTTT
cdr3_aa: CASSQGGLTDTQYF
clone_size: .
d_call: .
v_call: TRBV4-3
j_call: TRBJ2-3

cdr3_nt: TGCGCCAGCAGCCAAGCAGACAGGGGTAACGAAAAACTGTTTTTT
cdr3_aa: CASSQADRGNEKLFF
clone_size: .
d_call: TRBD1
v_call: TRBV4-3
j_call: TRBJ1-4

cdr3_nt: TGTGCCAGCAGTGAAACCCCGGGACAGGGCCACGAGCAGTACTTC
cdr3_aa: CASSETPGQGHEQYF
clone_size: .
d_call: TRBD1
v_call: TRBV2
j_call: TRBJ2-7

cdr3_nt: TGTGCCAGCAGCTTGGACCAGGCGAGGACCCAGTACTTC
cdr3_aa: CASSLDQARTQYF
clone_size: .
d_call: .
v_call: TRBV5-4
j_call: TRBJ2-5

cdr3_nt: TGTGCCAGTAGTTTTCTACAGGGCATCACCGAAAATGAAAAACTGTTTTTT
cdr3_aa: CASSFLQGITENEKLFF
clone_size: .
d_call: .
v_call: TRBV19
j_call: TRBJ1-4

cdr3_nt: TGTGCCAGCAGCTTGAAACAGGCTAATAATTCACCCCTCCACTTT
cdr3_aa: CASSLKQANNSPLHF
clone_size: .
d_call: .
v_call: TRBV5-5
j_call: TRBJ1-6

cdr3_nt: TGTGCCACCAGCAGAAAGACAGAAACTAACTATGGCTACACCTTC
cdr3_aa: CATSRKTETNYGYTF
clone_size: .
d_call: .
v_call: TRBV15
j_call: TRBJ1-2

cdr3_nt: TGTGCCACCAGCAGGGAATTTCCCGGGACAGGGTTGGAGCAGTACTTC
cdr3_aa: CATSREFPGTGLEQYF
clone_size: .
d_call: TRBD1
v_call: TRBV15
j_call: TRBJ2-7

cdr3_nt: TGCGCCAGCAGCCAAGGCCCCTCCACGGGGGGAATTAATGGACCTGGGGCCAACGTCCTGACTTTC
cdr3_aa: CASSQGPSTGGINGPGANVLTF
clone_size: .
d_call: TRBD2
v_call: TRBV4-1
j_call: TRBJ2-6

cdr3_nt: TGCGCCAGCAGCCCGGGACAGGGTCGATCACCCCTCCACTTT
cdr3_aa: CASSPGQGRSPLHF
clone_size: .
d_call: TRBD1
v_call: TRBV5-1
j_call: TRBJ1-6

cdr3_nt: TGTGCCAGCAGCCGCGGGACGTCCGGGGAGCTGTTTTTT
cdr3_aa: CASSRGTSGELFF
clone_size: once
d_call: .
v_call: TRBV7-9
j_call: TRBJ2-2

cdr3_nt: TGTGCCAGCAGTCGTTCCCAGGGCTACACCTTC
cdr3_aa: CASSRSQGYTF
clone_size: .
d_call: .
v_call: TRBV28
j_call: TRBJ1-2

cdr3_nt: TGCGCCAGCAGCCAACTGTGGAGCGTACAGGGGCGGACTGAAGCTTTCTTT
cdr3_aa: CASSQLWSVQGRTEAFF
clone_size: .
d_call: TRBD1
v_call: TRBV4-3
j_call: TRBJ1-1

cdr3_nt: TGTGCCAGTTGTGACAGGGCGAGGACTAATGAAAAACTGTTTTTT
cdr3_aa: CASCDRARTNEKLFF
clone_size: .
d_call: TRBD1
v_call: TRBV28
j_call: TRBJ1-4

cdr3_nt: TGCGCCAGCACCCCTTCCCAGACAAAGATGAACACTGAAGCTTTCTTT
cdr3_aa: CASTPSQTKMNTEAFF
clone_size: .
d_call: .
v_call: TRBV5-1
j_call: TRBJ1-1

cdr3_nt: TGTGCCAGTAGTACTGGACAGGGCGGAGGGGCCAACGTCCTGACTTTC
cdr3_aa: CASSTGQGGGANVLTF
clone_size: .
d_call: TRBD1
v_call: TRBV19
j_call: TRBJ2-6

cdr3_nt: TGCAGCGTTGGGGCAACGAACACCGGGGAGCTGTTTTTT
cdr3_aa: CSVGATNTGELFF
clone_size: .
d_call: .
v_call: TRBV29-1
j_call: TRBJ2-2

cdr3_nt: TGCGCCAGCAGCTTGGGAGGCGAGCAGTACTTC
cdr3_aa: CASSLGGEQYF
clone_size: .
d_call: .
v_call: TRBV5-1
j_call: TRBJ2-7

cdr3_nt: TGTGCCAGCAGCTTTGGGTACCTGACTAGCGGGAGTTGGTATTTT
cdr3_aa: CASSFGYLTSGSWYF
clone_size: .
d_call: TRBD2
v_call: TRBV7-2
j_call: TRBJ2-3

cdr3_nt: TGTGCCACCCAAGGGGACAGGGGACCTGGCTACACCTTC
cdr3_aa: CATQGDRGPGYTF
clone_size: .
d_call: TRBD1
v_call: TRBV28
j_call: TRBJ1-2

cdr3_nt: TGTGCCAGCAGGGGTAGCGGGGCAGGAGAGATAGCCAAAAACATTCAGTACTTC
cdr3_aa: CASRGSGAGEIAKNIQYF
clone_size: .
d_call: TRBD2
v_call: TRBV28
j_call: TRBJ2-4

cdr3_nt: TGTGCCAGCAGTTTAAGGGGGCGCCTTGGAAACACCATATATTTT
cdr3_aa: CASSLRGRLGNTIYF
clone_size: .
d_call: TRBD1
v_call: TRBV27
j_call: TRBJ1-3

cdr3_nt: TGCGCCAGCAGCTTGCGACAGGGGGGTACCGGGGAGCTGTTTTTT
cdr3_aa: CASSLRQGGTGELFF
clone_size: .
d_call: TRBD1
v_call: TRBV5-1
j_call: TRBJ2-2

cdr3_nt: TGCGCCAGCAGTGAATTGACAGGGGTTATCAACTTC
cdr3_aa: CASSELTGVINF
clone_size: .
d_call: TRBD1
v_call: TRBV10-2
j_call: TRBJ2-4

cdr3_nt: TGTGCCAGCAGCGGACAGGGTCCCAGGGGGTCTGGGGCCAACGTCCTGACTTTC
cdr3_aa: CASSGQGPRGSGANVLTF
clone_size: once
d_call: TRBD1
v_call: TRBV2
j_call: TRBJ2-6

cdr3_nt: TGTGCCAGCAGCGTAGGACAGGGGCCGGGGAACTTAGGAGAAAAACTGTTTTTT
cdr3_aa: CASSVGQGPGNLGEKLFF
clone_size: .
d_call: TRBD1
v_call: TRBV9
j_call: TRBJ1-4

cdr3_nt: TGTGCCAGCAGTCCGCGGACAGGGGCTTACTATGGCTACACCTTC
cdr3_aa: CASSPRTGAYYGYTF
clone_size: few
d_call: TRBD1
v_call: TRBV27
j_call: TRBJ1-2

cdr3_nt: TGTGCCAGCAGCCAGGGACTCGGACTAGCTGCCACAGATACGCAGTATTTT
cdr3_aa: CASSQGLGLAATDTQYF
clone_size: .
d_call: TRBD2
v_call: TRBV16
j_call: TRBJ2-3

cdr3_nt: TGTGCCAGCAGGAACAGGGGGCGAGAGACCCAGTACTTC
cdr3_aa: CASRNRGRETQYF
clone_size: .
d_call: TRBD1
v_call: TRBV6-5
j_call: TRBJ2-5

cdr3_nt: TGCGCCAGCAGCCTAACGACAGGGAGCGGCTTAACCTTC
cdr3_aa: CASSLTTGSGLTF
clone_size: .
d_call: TRBD1
v_call: TRBV5-1
j_call: TRBJ1-2

cdr3_nt: TGTGCCAGCAGCCTGCTAGAAAATTCACCCCTCCACTTT
cdr3_aa: CASSLLENSPLHF
clone_size: .
d_call: .
v_call: TRBV3-1/TRBV3-2
j_call: TRBJ1-6

cdr3_nt: TGTGCCAGCAGCTCAGACAGGGGCGCTGAAGCTTTCTTT
cdr3_aa: CASSSDRGAEAFF
clone_size: once
d_call: TRBD1
v_call: TRBV7-2
j_call: TRBJ1-1

cdr3_nt: TGTGCCATCAGTGAGTCGTTGGCCACCTACGAGCAGTACTTC
cdr3_aa: CAISESLATYEQYF
clone_size: .
d_call: .
v_call: TRBV10-3
j_call: TRBJ2-7